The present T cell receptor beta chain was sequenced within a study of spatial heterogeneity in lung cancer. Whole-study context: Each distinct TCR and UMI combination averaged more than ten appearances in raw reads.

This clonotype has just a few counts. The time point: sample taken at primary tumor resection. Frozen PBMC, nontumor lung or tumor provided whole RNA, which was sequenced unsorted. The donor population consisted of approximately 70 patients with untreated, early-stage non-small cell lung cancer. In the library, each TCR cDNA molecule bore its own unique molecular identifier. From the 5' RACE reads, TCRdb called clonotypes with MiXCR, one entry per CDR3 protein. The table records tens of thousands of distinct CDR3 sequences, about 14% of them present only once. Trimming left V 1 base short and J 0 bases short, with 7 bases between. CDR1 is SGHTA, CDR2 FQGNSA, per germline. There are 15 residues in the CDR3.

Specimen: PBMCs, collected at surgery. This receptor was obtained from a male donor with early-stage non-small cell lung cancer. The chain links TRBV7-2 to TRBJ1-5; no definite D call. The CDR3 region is CASSLGSGSNQPQHF. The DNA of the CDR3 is TGTGCCAGCAGCTTAGGGTCTGGTAGCAATCAGCCCCAGCATTTT.